Listed here are 23 T cell receptor beta chains from one sample, sequenced in a study of siplizumab effects on memory and regulatory T cells. TCRdb keeps only in-frame clones here, not all; method: immunoSEQ multiplex PCR. Of about 100,000 clones listed, 75% to 95% are singletons. Material: CD4+ T cells sorted from blood. The receptors were sampled from a human donor in good health.

The chain carries TRBV5-1 and TRBJ1-2, with TRBD1 matching over 8 bases. J lost 6 bases, V lost 2 bases, and 12 bases had no gene match. There are 16 residues in the CDR3. Per the germline V gene, CDR1 is SGHRS and CDR2 is YFSETQ. The CDR3 nucleotides are TGCGCCAGCAGCTTCTCCGCCGGGACAGGACTCGATGGCTACACCTTC. It encodes CASSFSAGTGLDGYTF.

The chain recombines TRBV6-5 with TRBJ2-3; TRBD2 matches at 12 bases. Per germline, CDR1 MNHEY and CDR2 SVGAGI. This CDR3 contains 15 residues. The V segment lost 5 bases and the J segment 2 bases; nucleotides outside the gene matches: 2. CDR3 protein: CASSPSGGATDTQYF. The CDR3 region has the DNA TGTGCCAGCAGTCCTAGCGGGGGGGCCACAGATACGCAGTATTTT.

Only one count was recorded for this clone. The chain links TRBV19 to TRBJ2-3, with 13 positions matching TRBD2. Per germline, CDR1 LNHDA and CDR2 SQIVND (reference sequence). Trimming at V came to 3 bases and at J to 5 bases, leaving 5 bases not matched to a gene. The length of the CDR3 is 16 residues. The CDR3 DNA sequence: TGTGCCAGTAGTATGGGACTAGCGGGGTCAGGAGATACGCAGTATTTT. It specifies CASSMGLAGSGDTQYF.

The gene calls are TRBV7-9 and TRBJ2-7; 9 bases align to TRBD1. The ends lost 4 bases at V and 6 bases at J; junction bases unmatched: 10. This CDR3 is 15 amino acids long. The germline V gene encodes CDR1 SEHNR and CDR2 FQNEAQ (reference sequence). CDR3 coding DNA: TGTGCCAGCAGCTGGACAAGGGACAGGGTCCCCGAGCAGTACTTC. Translated: CASSWTRDRVPEQYF.

V usage is TRBV5-4 and J usage is TRBJ2-7; D uncertain. Trimming shortened V by 0 bases and J by 2 bases, and 9 bases separated the two germline ends. The CDR3 runs to 14 residues. Germline lookup yields CDR1 SGHNT and CDR2 YYREEE (reference sequence). CDR3 in amino acids: CASSLAGRTYEQYF. CDR3 coding DNA: TGTGCCAGCAGCTTGGCCGGACGGACCTACGAGCAGTACTTC.

This clone has just one count. The V and J genes are TRBV19 and TRBJ2-1; D possibly uses TRBD1 or TRBD2 (7 bases each). Trimming took 2 bases from V and 0 from J, leaving 17 bases between them. The CDR3 has 18 residues. Germline CDR1 is LNHDA and CDR2 is SQIVND (reference sequence). The CDR3 bases are TGTGCCAGTAGTATATGGACAGGCGGGGGCAACTCCTACAATGAGCAGTTCTTC. Residues: CASSIWTGGGNSYNEQFF.

The CDR3 protein is CASSGGEIYNEQFF. CDR3 bases: TGTGCCAGCAGTGGCGGGGAGATTTACAATGAGCAGTTCTTC. V gene TRBV25-1 combines with J gene TRBJ2-1, with D tentatively TRBD2 (6 bases). The V end was cut by 4 bases, the J end by 4 bases, with 11 bases between. The germline CDR1 and CDR2 sequences are MGHDK and SYGVNS. The CDR3 has 14 amino acids.

The chain couples TRBV6-5 to TRBJ2-5; D uncertain. The CDR3 has 11 residues. The V end was cut by 7 bases, the J end by 7 bases, with 10 bases between. CDR1 is MNHEY, CDR2 SVGAGI, per germline. The CDR3 reads CASTYLLTQYF. As DNA, the CDR3 is TGTGCCAGCACGTATTTATTGACCCAGTACTTC.

This clone was seen a few times. This rearrangement joins TRBV6-1 to TRBJ2-7; D unresolved. The CDR3 runs to 11 residues. Germline CDR1 is MNHNS and CDR2 is SASEGT. V lost 3 bases, J lost 3 bases, and 3 bases lay in between. The CDR3 reads CASSDYYEQYF. The CDR3 DNA sequence: TGTGCCAGCAGTGACTACTACGAGCAGTACTTC.

The V and J genes are TRBV5-1 and TRBJ1-6; maybe TRBD1 (5 bases). Trimming removed 4 bases from V and 0 bases from J, with 11 bases in between. The CDR3 runs 16 residues. The germline V gene has CDR1 SGHRS and CDR2 YFSETQ. The CDR3 region is CASSPDRSSYNSPLHF. CDR3 DNA: TGCGCCAGCAGCCCTGACAGAAGCTCCTATAATTCACCCCTCCACTTT.

The rearrangement links TRBV28 to TRBJ1-2; weak D call: TRBD1 (5 bases). The CDR3 contains 14 residues. Deletions cut 7 bases from V and 1 base from J, with 13 bases between. Germline values: CDR1 MDHEN, CDR2 SYDVKM. CDR3: CASTPGRINYGYTF. CDR3 in DNA: TGTGCCAGCACTCCGGGACGGATTAACTATGGCTACACCTTC.

V gene TRBV9 combines with J gene TRBJ2-2; D might be TRBD2 (6 bases). The CDR3 is 17 amino acids. V lost 2 bases and J 5 bases, leaving 19 bases between the germline ends. CDR1 and CDR2 (germline): SGDLS, YYNGEE. The CDR3 region has the DNA TGTGCCAGCAGCGTTGGCAGCGGATGGGAGGATACCGGGGAGCTGTTTTTT. The encoded protein is CASSVGSGWEDTGELFF.

The V gene is TRBV6-6, the J gene TRBJ1-1; D perhaps matches TRBD1 (6 bases). The CDR3 totals 15 residues. Germline V gene sequence: CDR1 MNHNY, CDR2 SVGAGI (reference sequence). Trimming stripped 4 bases from V and 1 base from J, with 13 bases between. CDR3 sequence reads: CASSSSDSTNTEAFF. The CDR3 nucleotides are TGTGCCAGCAGTTCCTCGGACAGCACGAACACTGAAGCTTTCTTT.

The rearrangement uses TRBV19 and TRBJ2-7; D is unclear. There are 13 residues in the CDR3. Trimming stripped 6 bases from V and 0 bases from J, with 9 bases between. From germline, CDR1 is LNHDA and CDR2 SQIVND (reference sequence). This chain's CDR3 is CASRTASSYEQYF. The CDR3 DNA sequence: TGTGCCAGTAGGACCGCCAGCTCCTACGAGCAGTACTTC.

The genes are TRBV6-5 and TRBJ1-5; no definite D call. V was cut by 6 bases and J by 5 bases, with 14 bases left in between. The CDR3 sequence is 14 residues long. Looked up from germline, CDR1 is MNHEY and CDR2 is SVGAGI. CDR3 in amino acids: CASSRKLRDQPQHF. CDR3 bases: TGTGCCAGCAGCCGTAAACTGCGGGATCAGCCCCAGCATTTT.

The CDR3 sequence is CASSLASMSTGELFF. CDR3 DNA sequence: TGTGCCAGCAGTCTAGCGTCTATGAGCACCGGGGAGCTGTTTTTT. The chain combines TRBV7-2 with TRBJ2-2; D possibly corresponds to TRBD2 (6 bases). In germline, CDR1 is SGHTA, CDR2 FQGNSA. V was pared by 6 bases and J by 4 bases, with 15 bases between. The CDR3 has 15 residues. The full variable domain, completed using reference TRBV7-2 and TRBJ2-2, is GAGVSQSPSNKVTEKGKDVELRCDPISGHTALYWYRQSLGQGLEFLIYFQGNSAPDKSGLPSDRFSAERTGGSVSTLTIQRTQQEDSAVYLCASSLASMSTGELFFGEGSRLTVL.

The chain couples TRBV5-1 to TRBJ1-2, with 8 bases lining up with TRBD1. V was pared by 4 bases and J by 3 bases, with 11 bases of the junction left unmatched. The CDR3 contains 16 residues. CDR1 is SGHRS, CDR2 YFSETQ, per germline. The CDR3 spells CASSGRGDRGDYGYTF. The CDR3 DNA reads TGCGCCAGCAGCGGCCGTGGTGACAGGGGTGACTATGGCTACACCTTC.

This clone has only one observation. The V gene is TRBV4-2, the J gene TRBJ2-1; D gene uncertain. The V and J ends lost 2 bases and 0 bases respectively, with 8 bases between them. Germline lookup yields CDR1 LGHNA and CDR2 YNFKEQ. CDR3 size: 15 residues. The CDR3 coding sequence is TGTGCCAGCAGCCAAAGTCCCAGCTCCTACAATGAGCAGTTCTTC. Residues: CASSQSPSSYNEQFF.

The chain joins TRBV19 to TRBJ1-2; 8 bases align to TRBD1. The CDR3 is 13 residues long. Trimming cost V 7 bases and J 4 bases; bases outside gene matches: 5. The germline V gene has CDR1 LNHDA and CDR2 SQIVND (reference sequence). In DNA form, the CDR3 reads TGTGCCAGTAAAGTACAGGGGGGCTATGGCTACACCTTC. Translated, it gives CASKVQGGYGYTF.

The J gene is TRBJ2-7, the V gene TRBV25-1; 7 bases are a match to TRBD1. V was clipped by 4 bases and J by 2 bases; unmatched bases: 5. Per the germline V gene, CDR1 is MGHDK and CDR2 is SYGVNS. The CDR3 is made up of 14 amino acids. CDR3 sequence reads: CASSGTGQTYEQYF. CDR3 DNA: TGTGCCAGCAGTGGGACAGGACAGACCTACGAGCAGTACTTC.

The table lists this clone with a count of one. This chain joins TRBV6-1 and TRBJ1-4; no clear D. V was trimmed by 7 bases and J by 2 bases, leaving 14 bases between them. Germline V gene sequence: CDR1 MNHNS, CDR2 SASEGT. The CDR3 length is 15 residues. This chain's CDR3 is CASTKKPGTNEKLFF. The CDR3 region has the DNA TGTGCCAGCACCAAAAAACCCGGGACTAATGAAAAACTGTTTTTT.

The rearrangement joins TRBV28 to TRBJ1-2; TRBD1 might be the D (5 bases). CDR1 and CDR2 from the germline V gene are MDHEN and SYDVKM. The V end was cut by 3 bases, the J end by 5 bases, with 16 bases between. This CDR3 contains 15 residues. The CDR3: CASSFDPDSLYGYTF. The CDR3 DNA reads TGTGCCAGCAGTTTTGACCCAGACAGCCTTTATGGCTACACCTTC.

The genes are TRBV11-2 and TRBJ2-3; D call uncertain. This CDR3 is 14 amino acids long. The ends were cut back, 1 base at V and 2 bases at J, with 7 bases in the middle. In germline, CDR1 is SGHAT, CDR2 FQNNGV. The CDR3 loop reads CASSLVWVTDTQYF. CDR3 DNA sequence: TGTGCCAGCAGCTTAGTTTGGGTCACAGATACGCAGTATTTT. The full variable domain, its missing parts supplied by reference TRBV11-2 and TRBJ2-3, is EAGVAQSPRYKIIEKRQSVAFWCNPISGHATLYWYQQILGQGPKLLIQFQNNGVVDDSQLPKDRFSAERLKGVDSTLKIQPAKLEDSAVYLCASSLVWVTDTQYFGPGTRLTVL.